Described below is a single T cell receptor beta chain sequence and its context. The antigen is not known. These data originate in a study of cytomegalovirus exposure and HLA in healthy donors. Study context: Earlier work reported 95 million to 130 million unique TCR beta sequences from about 179 million T cells. Study-wide findings and caveats: One later analysis reportedly identified an Asian-associated ancestry cluster that showed fewer N-insertions than the approximately 700-donor mean. CMV serostatus was the sole immune exposure information available.

In the PCR, 60 Vbeta and 13 Jbeta primers were used. Sequencing was performed with immunoSEQ multiplex PCR; in TCRdb, only in-frame clones are kept and a portion is missing. The sample yields about 120,000 clones, less than 80% seen once. Trimming cost V 2 bases and J 5 bases; bases outside gene matches: 5. The CDR3 contains 15 residues. The germline V gene has CDR1 SGHTA and CDR2 FQGNSA. This receptor was identified in a woman in her 50s in good health and CMV-seropositive. Sequenced sample: PBMCs. The chain combines TRBV7-2 with TRBJ2-2; 7 nucleotides agree with TRBD1. CDR3 bases: TGTGCCAGCAGCTTACCGGGACAGAGGACCGGGGAGCTGTTTTTT. As protein: CASSLPGQRTGELFF.